In its sample, the clone carrying this TCR beta chain was seen a few times. Germline V gene lookup returns CDR1 MDHEN and CDR2 SYDVKM. CDR3 length equals 16 residues. Trimming took 3 bases from V and 3 from J, leaving 12 bases between them. This record belongs to a study of identical twins. A universal primer site was incorporated via template switching, and the cDNA contained unique molecular identifiers. Via MiXCR, TCRdb re-called the 5' RACE reads, giving one row per CDR3 protein. This table holds 450,000 or so distinct CDR3 sequences, 14% found once. This sample also belongs to another study, concerning yellow fever vaccine responses in identical twins.

The clonotype comes from a woman aged 18-29 years in good health. V gene TRBV28 combines with J gene TRBJ1-6; D possibly corresponds to TRBD1 (5 bases). The sequencing input was CD4+ T cells sorted from blood. The DNA for the CDR3 is TGTGCCAGCAGTTTTCAAAGCGGGGGCTATAATTCACCCCTCCACTTT. Its translation: CASSFQSGGYNSPLHF.